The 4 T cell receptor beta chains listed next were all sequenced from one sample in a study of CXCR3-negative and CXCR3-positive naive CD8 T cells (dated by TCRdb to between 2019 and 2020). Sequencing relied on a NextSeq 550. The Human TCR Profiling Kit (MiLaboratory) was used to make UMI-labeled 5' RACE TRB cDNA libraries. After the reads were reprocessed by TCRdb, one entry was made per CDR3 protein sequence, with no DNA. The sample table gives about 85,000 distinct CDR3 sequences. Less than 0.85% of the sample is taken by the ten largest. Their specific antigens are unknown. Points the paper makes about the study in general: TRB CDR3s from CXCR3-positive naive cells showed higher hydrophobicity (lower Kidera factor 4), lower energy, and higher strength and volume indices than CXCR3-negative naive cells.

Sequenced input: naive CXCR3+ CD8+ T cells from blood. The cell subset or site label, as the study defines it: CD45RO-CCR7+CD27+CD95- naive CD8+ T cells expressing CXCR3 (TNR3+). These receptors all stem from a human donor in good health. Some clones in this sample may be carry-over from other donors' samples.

CDR3 in amino acids: CASLWGGYTEAFF. The V and J genes are TRBV5-6 and TRBJ1-1; absent DNA, TCRdb's TRBD1 call cannot be checked. This CDR3 spans 13 amino acids. Per germline, CDR1 SGHDT and CDR2 YYEEEE.

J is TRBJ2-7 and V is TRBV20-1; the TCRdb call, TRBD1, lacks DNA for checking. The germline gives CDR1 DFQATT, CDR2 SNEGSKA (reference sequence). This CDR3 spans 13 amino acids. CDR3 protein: CSARGQGSYEQYF.

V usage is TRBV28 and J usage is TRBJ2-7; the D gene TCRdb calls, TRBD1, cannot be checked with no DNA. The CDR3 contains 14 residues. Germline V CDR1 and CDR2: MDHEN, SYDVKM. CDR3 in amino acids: CASSLDRGTYEQYF. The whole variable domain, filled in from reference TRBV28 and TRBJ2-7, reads DVKVTQSSRYLVKRTGEKVFLECVQDMDHENMFWYRQDPGLGLRLIYFSYDVKMKEKGDIPEGYSVSREKKERFSLILESASTNQTSMYLCASSLDRGTYEQYFGPGTRLTVT.

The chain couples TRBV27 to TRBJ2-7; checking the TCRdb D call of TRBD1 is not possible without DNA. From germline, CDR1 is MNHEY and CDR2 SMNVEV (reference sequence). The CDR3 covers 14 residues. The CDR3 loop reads CASSLYAGSYEQYF.